The 25 T cell receptor beta chains in this list originate from one sample, sequenced in a study of human T cells and chemical hapten exposure. MiXCR was run by TCRdb on the RACE reads, yielding one entry per CDR3 protein. The repertoire holds about 51,000 distinct CDR3 sequences, over 8% seen once, with 11% to 15% in the top ten. The time point was: pre-sensitization, week 0. Sample treatment: therapeutic diphenylcyclopropenone sensitization with weekly scalp DPC. Sequencing used whole blood, obtained in connection with sensitization to the hapten diphenylcyclopropenone (DPC). The receptors originated from a woman between 40 and 50 years old with alopecia areata. Some clones in this sample may be carry-over from other donors' samples.

Ten or more counts support this clonotype. This sequence joins TRBV5-8 and TRBJ2-7, with 7 bases that match TRBD2. The germline V gene has CDR1 SGHTS and CDR2 YDEGEE. The CDR3 spans 15 residues. The junction had 7 bases not matched to a gene; V was cut back by 1 base and J by 3 bases. The CDR3, as DNA: TGTGCCAGCAGCTTGTCGACTAGCAATTTCTACGAGCAGTACTTC. This sequence encodes CASSLSTSNFYEQYF.

Many counts were recorded for this clonotype. The chain links TRBV29-1 to TRBJ1-2; D remains ambiguous. The CDR3 is 14 residues long. The germline CDR1 and CDR2 sequences are SQVTM and ANQGSEA. V lost 7 bases to trimming and J lost 6 bases, with 21 bases between them. The CDR3 DNA follows: TGCAGCGCATTCGCCCCGGATCACAGCGATGGCTACACCTTC. It yields the protein CSAFAPDHSDGYTF. Full variable domain (outside the CDR3, taken from reference TRBV29-1 and TRBJ1-2): SAVISQKPSRDICQRGTSLTIQCQVDSQVTMMFWYRQQPGQSLTLIATANQGSEATYESGFVIDKFPISRPNLTFSTLTVSNMSPEDSSIYLCSAFAPDHSDGYTFGSGTRLTVV.

The chain is built from TRBV20-1 and TRBJ1-1; D is unclear. The V gene's germline CDR1 is DFQATT and CDR2 SNEGSKA (reference sequence). Deletions cut 1 base from V and 8 bases from J, with 5 bases between. The CDR3 consists of 10 residues. This chain's CDR3 is CSARAREAFF. The CDR3 DNA reads as TGCAGTGCTAGAGCCCGCGAAGCTTTCTTT.

The rearrangement joins TRBV4-3 to TRBJ1-2; D is possibly TRBD1 (6 bases). The CDR3 extends over 19 amino acids. Germline CDR1 and CDR2: LGHNA and YSLEER. Trimming pared 1 base from V and 0 bases from J, leaving 21 bases between. CDR3 sequence: CASSQGTDPGQVANYGYTF. In DNA form, the CDR3 reads TGCGCCAGCAGCCAAGGGACAGACCCGGGTCAGGTGGCTAACTATGGCTACACCTTC.

This clonotype was counted a few times. V usage is TRBV24-1 and J usage is TRBJ1-1, with 7 bases matching TRBD1. The CDR3 has 15 residues. Trimming took 3 bases from V and 2 from J; bases not matched to a gene: 5. In germline, CDR1 is KGHDR, CDR2 SFDVKD. The CDR3 reads CATSDTRQGNTEAFF. The CDR3 DNA sequence: TGTGCCACCAGTGATACCAGACAGGGAAACACTGAAGCTTTCTTT.

This clonotype was seen a few times. The chain links TRBV7-9 to TRBJ2-3; 9 bases are shared with TRBD1. There are 13 residues in the CDR3. J gave up 6 bases and V 10 bases, and 8 bases lay outside the gene matches. Germline assignment: CDR1 SEHNR and CDR2 FQNEAQ (reference sequence). In DNA form, the CDR3 reads TGTGCCAACAACAGGGGGCAAGTGGATACGCAGTATTTT. It yields the protein CANNRGQVDTQYF.

V gene TRBV29-1 combines with J gene TRBJ2-2; 9 bases agree with TRBD1. The CDR3 extends over 15 amino acids. The germline gives CDR1 SQVTM, CDR2 ANQGSEA. The V and J ends lost 6 bases and 0 bases, in that order; junction bases with no gene match: 5. CDR3 bases: TGCAGCGTGGGACAGGGTGGGGCGAACACCGGGGAGCTGTTTTTT. Amino acids: CSVGQGGANTGELFF.

This clonotype was seen many times. The rearrangement uses TRBV30 and TRBJ2-7; the D gene is possibly TRBD1 (6 bases). CDR3 length: 13 residues. Germline lookup yields CDR1 GTSNPN and CDR2 SVGIG (reference sequence). V lost 3 bases and J 2 bases, leaving 11 bases between the germline ends. For the CDR3, the DNA is TGTGCCTGGAGCCGGGACACAACCTACGAGCAGTACTTC. It codes for CAWSRDTTYEQYF.

The sample holds many counts of this clonotype. For the CDR3, the DNA is TGTGCCAGCGAAGAAACTAACACCGGGGAGCTGTTTTTT. Its protein product is CASEETNTGELFF. This sequence joins TRBV27 and TRBJ2-2; no definite D call. V dropped 8 bases and J dropped 2 bases, with 9 bases sitting between them. This CDR3 has 13 amino acids. CDR1 and CDR2 from the germline V gene are MNHEY and SMNVEV (reference sequence).

This clonotype was detected ten times or more. The J gene is TRBJ2-2, the V gene TRBV11-2; a weak D match, TRBD1 (6 bases). Germline assignment: CDR1 SGHAT and CDR2 FQNNGV. The CDR3 extends over 14 amino acids. The germline V and J ends were trimmed by 9 bases and 1 base, with 12 bases remaining between them. CDR3 residues: CASTDRGNTGELFF. DNA of the CDR3: TGTGCCAGTACGGACAGAGGGAACACCGGGGAGCTGTTTTTT.

This clonotype was detected many times. This sequence joins TRBV24-1 and TRBJ2-7; tentatively, D is TRBD2 (6 bases). V gave up 3 bases and J gave up 5 bases, with 16 bases separating them. Per the germline V gene, CDR1 is KGHDR and CDR2 is SFDVKD. The CDR3 totals 15 residues. Here the CDR3 reads CATSDDIGGLNEQYF. DNA of the CDR3: TGTGCCACCAGTGATGATATCGGGGGTCTCAACGAGCAGTACTTC.

In this sample, this clonotype turned up a few times. This chain connects TRBV6-6 to TRBJ1-5; 9 nucleotides match TRBD1. The V and J ends lost 8 bases and 1 base, in that order; junction bases with no gene match: 12. The CDR3 sequence is 17 residues long. Per germline, CDR1 MNHNY and CDR2 SVGAGI (reference sequence). This CDR3 reads CASLPGQGTSSNQPQHF. CDR3 nucleotides: TGTGCCAGCCTTCCGGGACAGGGTACTTCGAGCAATCAGCCCCAGCATTTT.

This clonotype was seen repeatedly, ten times or more. The chain carries TRBV20-1 and TRBJ2-1, with 10 positions matching TRBD1. The J segment lost 8 bases and the V segment lost 6 bases, leaving 10 bases of the junction unmatched. There are 14 residues in the CDR3. From germline, CDR1 is DFQATT and CDR2 SNEGSKA (reference sequence). CDR3 bases: TGCAGTGCAACATACCGACAGGGGGCATATGAGCAGTTCTTC. Translated: CSATYRQGAYEQFF.

There are many counts of this clonotype. The V gene is TRBV12-3 or TRBV12-4, the J gene TRBJ2-4, with 7 bases identical to TRBD1. V dropped 6 bases and J dropped 5; count of bases not matched to a gene: 4. CDR3 size: 13 residues. In DNA form, the CDR3 reads TGTGCCAGCAGCTCCGGGACAGAAAACATTCAGTACTTC. This gives the protein CASSSGTENIQYF.

This clonotype occurred many times. The chain employs TRBV2 and TRBJ2-3; tentatively, D is TRBD1 or TRBD2 (7 bases each). Trimming removed 6 bases from V and 0 bases from J, with 13 bases in between. The CDR3 runs 15 residues. Germline assignment: CDR1 SNHLY and CDR2 FYNNEI. The CDR3 sequence is CASSGGTASTDTQYF. The CDR3 DNA sequence: TGTGCCAGCAGCGGGGGGACAGCTAGCACAGATACGCAGTATTTT.

Note on this clonotype: A much larger clone lies a single base off, so this may be a read error. The chain employs TRBV6-6 and TRBJ2-2, with D possibly matching TRBD1 (6 bases). The germline V gene has CDR1 MNHNY and CDR2 SVGAGI (reference sequence). Trimming stripped 4 bases from V and 5 bases from J, with 14 bases between. The length of the CDR3 is 15 residues. The CDR3 nucleotides are TGTGCCAGCAGTTCCGCAGGGGAGAATACCGGGGAGCTGTTTTTT. Translation: CASSSAGENTGELFF.

This clonotype was picked up many times. J is TRBJ2-3 and V is TRBV13, with 10 bases lining up with TRBD2. Trimming cost V 5 bases and J 0 bases; bases outside gene matches: 8. Looked up from germline, CDR1 is PRHDT and CDR2 is FYEKMQ (reference sequence). The CDR3 has 17 residues. CDR3 sequence reads: CASSPRGLADSTDTQYF. For the CDR3, the DNA is TGTGCCAGCAGCCCGCGCGGACTAGCGGATAGCACAGATACGCAGTATTTT.

In this sample, this clonotype turned up many times. The CDR3 is CASSQDLQGNGYTF. The CDR3 nucleotides are TGTGCCAGCAGCCAAGATCTCCAGGGGAATGGCTACACCTTC. This chain uses TRBV3-1 with TRBJ1-2; a weak D match, TRBD1 (6 bases). V lost 0 bases to trimming and J lost 6 bases, with 11 bases between them. The germline V gene has CDR1 LGHDT and CDR2 YNNKEL (reference sequence). The CDR3 has 14 amino acids.

This clonotype was counted many times. The chain carries TRBV2 and TRBJ1-4; D gene uncertain. Germline V gives CDR1 SNHLY, CDR2 FYNNEI. V lost 0 bases and J 13 bases, leaving 12 bases between the germline ends. The CDR3 is 13 residues long. The DNA of the CDR3 is TGTGCCAGCAGTGAAGCGAGCGGTTGGGTACTGTTTTTT. Its protein is CASSEASGWVLFF. Drawing the rest from reference TRBV2 and TRBJ1-4, the complete variable domain is EPEVTQTPSHQVTQMGQEVILRCVPISNHLYFYWYRQILGQKVEFLVSFYNNEISEKSEIFDDQFSVERPDGSNFTLKIRSTKLEDSAMYFCASSEASGWVLFFGSGTQLSVL.

This clonotype was found a few times. CDR3 DNA: TGTGCCAGTACAGGGTACCCGACTAATGAAAAACTGTTTTTT. Protein sequence: CASTGYPTNEKLFF. This chain joins TRBV3-1 and TRBJ1-4; possibly TRBD1 for D (6 bases). Germline V CDR1 and CDR2: LGHDT, YNNKEL (reference sequence). CDR3 length equals 14 residues. V was clipped by 9 bases and J by 2 bases, with 13 bases between them.

The rearrangement uses TRBV5-1 and TRBJ2-7, with 8 positions matching TRBD1. CDR3 length equals 14 residues. Per germline, CDR1 SGHRS and CDR2 YFSETQ. V was pared by 0 bases and J by 3 bases, with 2 bases of the junction left unmatched. For the CDR3, the DNA is TGCGCCAGCAGCTTGGGGACAGGGCTCTACGAGCAGTACTTC. Its protein is CASSLGTGLYEQYF.

This clonotype occurred many times. The CDR3 protein is CASSGNYGYTF. CDR3 in DNA: TGTGCCAGCAGCGGGAACTATGGCTACACCTTC. This sequence joins TRBV2 and TRBJ1-2; D is unresolved. Trimming shortened V by 6 bases and J by 2 bases, and 4 bases separated the two germline ends. Germline V CDR1 and CDR2: SNHLY, FYNNEI. This CDR3 region has 11 residues.

The chain employs TRBV12-3 or TRBV12-4 and TRBJ2-7; 9 nucleotides agree with TRBD2. With V trimmed by 1 base and J by 6 bases, 1 base remained unmatched. CDR3 length: 13 residues. CDR3 sequence reads: CASSLVSGGEQYF. The DNA for the CDR3 is TGTGCCAGCAGTTTAGTTAGCGGGGGCGAGCAGTACTTC.

This clonotype was counted at least ten times. CDR3 sequence (DNA): TGTGCCAGCAGTCCACGGCACGCTATAGAAGCTTTCTTT. Its protein is CASSPRHAIEAFF. The gene calls are TRBV6-6 and TRBJ1-1, with D hard to call. The V gene's germline CDR1 is MNHNY and CDR2 SVGAGI (reference sequence). The V and J ends lost 5 bases and 8 bases respectively, with 15 bases between them. The length of the CDR3 is 13 residues.

As concerns this clonotype: Being one base from a much bigger clone, this may be a read error. The chain joins TRBV28 to TRBJ2-3; 10 bases fit TRBD2. The CDR3 is 14 amino acids. V lost 10 bases to trimming and J lost 5 bases; unmatched junction nucleotides: 9. Germline lookup yields CDR1 MDHEN and CDR2 SYDVKM. The CDR3 reads CAIKKAGGQDTQYF. CDR3 sequence (DNA): TGTGCCATCAAGAAAGCGGGGGGGCAAGATACGCAGTATTTT.